This T cell receptor beta chain was sequenced during a study of blood T cell repertoires in COVID-19. Study-wide background: Acute and convalescent COVID-19 specimens originated in the United States, Italy and Spain.

V gave up 1 base and J gave up 13 bases, with 13 bases separating them. Germline lookup yields CDR1 MNHNS and CDR2 SASEGT. This CDR3 is built from 12 residues. Assay: immunoSEQ multiplex PCR; the TCRdb copy retains only in-frame clones and omits some. Counted here are 45,000 to 65,000 clones, over 75% occurring once; the ten biggest clones make up about 3.2%. The sequence came from a human donor in a cohort sampled during active COVID-19. The sequencing input was peripheral blood. The V and J genes are TRBV6-1 and TRBJ2-5; the D gene is possibly TRBD2 (5 bases). The CDR3 here is CASSEVAGSRYF. CDR3 sequence (DNA): TGTGCCAGCAGTGAAGTGGCTGGGAGCAGGTACTTC.